This T cell receptor beta chain was obtained from a study of T cells in Graves' hyperthyroidism and ophthalmopathy. Template material for amplifying TCR beta CDR3 regions consisted of RNA transcripts. TCR CDR3 underwent first-round RT-PCR with the HTBI primer set. TCRdb reanalysed the multiplex PCR reads using MiXCR and keeps one entry per CDR3 protein. The data show approximately 600,000 distinct CDR3 sequences, 14% seen once. Germline V lookup: CDR1 SGHTA, CDR2 FQGTGA. The CDR3 has 18 amino acids. Trimming took off 0 bases at V and 4 bases at J, with 19 bases between the two ends. The clonotype was recovered from a woman younger than 30 with Graves' ophthalmopathy. Material: blood. The chain links TRBV7-3 to TRBJ2-1; D possibly corresponds to TRBD1 (5 bases). The CDR3 sequence is CASSLTPKGHEYYNEQFF. CDR3 bases: TGTGCCAGCAGCTTAACCCCTAAAGGACACGAATATTACAATGAGCAGTTCTTC.